The source of this TCR beta chain is a study of identical twins. One entry per CDR3 protein results from TCRdb running MiXCR on the 5' RACE reads. Found here are 700,000 or so distinct CDR3 sequences, around 21% of them singletons; the top ten hold around 4.4%. Germline-derived CDR1 and CDR2 are SGHTA and FQGNSA. The CDR3 is 15 residues long. Trimming took 2 bases from V and 5 from J; bases not matched to a gene: 7. The same specimen was also included in a second study, on T cells expressing NK-cell markers. Turning to that study: Seven donors tested HCMV-seropositive and one tested seronegative among the eight sequenced. Anti-gamma-delta TCR antibody use in several experiments restricted sorting to alpha-beta TCR T cells.

This rearrangement joins TRBV7-2 to TRBJ2-5; 8 positions match TRBD2. This sequence was found in a woman younger than 30 in good health. Sequenced: PBMCs. CDR3 in DNA: TGTGCCAGCAGCTTATCAGCGGGAGTATGGGAGACCCAGTACTTC. This sequence encodes CASSLSAGVWETQYF.